This T cell receptor beta chain was profiled in a study of blood T cells in healthy people across ages. Points from the study as a whole: A roughly linear fall in TCR beta diversity per million T cells was seen with increasing age.

A remark on this clonotype: What it recognizes is unknown.

Trimming left V 5 bases short and J 2 bases short, with 17 bases between. The CDR3 is 15 residues long. Germline V gives CDR1 DFQATT, CDR2 SNEGSKA (reference sequence). Then a second PCR, running roughly 6 to 12 cycles, was carried out with a sample-barcoded 5' primer and a J-beta primer mix. TCRdb re-called the 5' RACE reads through MiXCR, storing one row per CDR3 protein. The sample has some 1.4 million distinct CDR3 sequences, about 43% seen once; the top ten hold 7.9%. This clonotype originated in a woman in her late teens or twenties in good health. The chain joins TRBV20-1 to TRBJ2-3; perhaps TRBD2 as D (6 bases). The specimen was blood. The CDR3 nucleotides read TGCAGTGCTGACGGGGGTCTCACGAACACAGATACGCAGTATTTT. Its translation is CSADGGLTNTDTQYF.